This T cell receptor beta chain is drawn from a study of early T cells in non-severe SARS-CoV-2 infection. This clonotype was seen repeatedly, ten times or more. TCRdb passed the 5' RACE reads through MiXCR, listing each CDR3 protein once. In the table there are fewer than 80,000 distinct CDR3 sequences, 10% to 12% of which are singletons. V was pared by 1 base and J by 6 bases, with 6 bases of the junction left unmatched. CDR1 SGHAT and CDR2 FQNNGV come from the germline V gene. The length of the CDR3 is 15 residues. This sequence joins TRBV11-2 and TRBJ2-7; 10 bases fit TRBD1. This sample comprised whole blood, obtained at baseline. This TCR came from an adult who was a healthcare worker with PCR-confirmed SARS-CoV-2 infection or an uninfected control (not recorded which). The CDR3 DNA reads TGTGCCAGCAGCTTAGGGACAGGGGGATTGGGCGAGCAGTACTTC. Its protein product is CASSLGTGGLGEQYF.